The present T cell receptor (beta chain) was sequenced within a study of T cells in Graves' hyperthyroidism and ophthalmopathy (dated by TCRdb to between 2018 and 2021). Context from the whole study: Peripheral blood samples were taken at initial diagnosis, before any treatment was given. To identify TCR V-J signatures that set the groups apart, the researchers used a discovery cohort of 90 to 100 patients, made up of 43 with Graves' ophthalmopathy and some 55 with stable Graves' hyperthyroidism. An independent validation cohort of about 19 hyperthyroidism patients and approximately 17 patients who later progressed to ophthalmopathy tested prospective prediction of ophthalmopathy. For training and testing, the 80 to 100 patients in the discovery cohort were randomly divided in a 7:3 ratio. Thyroid tissue and blood T-cell repertoires from six Graves' hyperthyroidism patients were also compared in the study. Following sampling, methimazole starting at 30 mg daily was given to hyperthyroidism patients, and high-dose intravenous methylprednisolone was given to ophthalmopathy patients. TCR Vbeta CDR3 sequencing of approximately 140 peripheral blood samples (over 40 ophthalmopathy, some 75 hyperthyroidism and roughly 17 progressor patients) is reported in the paper. Paper-wide results and their limitations: In validation, progression to ophthalmopathy was predicted by the model with 70% to 71% sensitivity and nearly 75% specificity, a median of roughly 6.4 months before onset. Ophthalmopathy was separated from stable hyperthyroidism by a 13 V-J signature model, with roughly 88% sensitivity and roughly 84% specificity obtained in cross-validation and 80%/75% obtained in testing. No statistical method was used to set the sample size in advance, and investigators knew the group allocation. Most expanded thyroid clonotypes (frequency above 0.001) were also detected in blood, a finding suggesting that blood repertoires may reflect thyroid immune responses.

This clonotype has just a few counts. It has no known antigen specificity. Qualities for individual bases were not recorded, and no much larger clone is one base off. TCR beta CDR3 regions were amplified from RNA transcripts. For the first round of RT-PCR on the TCR CDR3, the HTBI primer set was used together with the Qiagen OneStep RT-PCR kit. Libraries were constructed in a second round of multiplex PCR, after which size selection and purification were performed. The libraries were sequenced on an Illumina HiSeq2000 using paired-end 100 bp reads. Processing in the source paper ran as follows. Raw data were processed with SOAPnuke, discarding reads with adapters, uncalled bases, mean Phred below 15, or no exact constant-primer or identifier match. High-quality paired reads were merged using COPE v1.2.5, and each unique nucleotide sequence was defined as a clonotype. Clonotypes were aligned to IMGT TRBV, TRBD and TRBJ reference segments using MiTCR v1.1. Only V-J combinations with frequency above 0.0001, covering roughly 99% of repertoires, were analysed. A TCS score was defined as the ratio between F50 (clonal expansion) and ExV (chaos), using BLOSUM62-based TCRdist between CDR3 peptides within each V-J. Welch's t-statistics and random forest reduced 500 to 650 V-J features to roughly 13, which were used in a naive Bayes classifier (R e1071). TCRdb reprocessed the public reads (quality trimming at Q25 with fastp, clone calling with MiXCR) and kept in-frame beta chains. CDR3 protein duplicates are merged, each entry listing the most common genes and DNA. For this entry, the V and J calls and clone size follow TCRdb and not the study's own pipeline. The sample records under 650,000 distinct CDR3 sequences, around 16% of which are singletons. The ten largest account for 3.8% of the sample.

A patient counted as having stable Graves' hyperthyroidism if no progression to ophthalmopathy occurred over 18 months of follow-up. Hyperthyroidism patients were aged 18 to 65 years and newly diagnosed, with disease duration of less than 2 months. Patients with uncontrolled infections, other autoimmune diseases, pregnancy or lactation were excluded. Diagnoses were based on clinical symptoms, serum thyroxine and TRAb, thyroid ultrasound and orbital computed tomography. PBMCs were separated from 10 ml of fresh peripheral blood using Ficoll-Paque density gradient centrifugation. Total RNA was extracted with Trizol reagent, and quality was checked on an Agilent 2100 Bioanalyzer. From V the trimming removes 5 bases and from J it removes 8 bases, while the gene matches leave 4 bases of the junction unaccounted for. CDR1 and CDR2 are read off the germline V gene as LGHNT and FRNRAP. CDR3 length: 13 amino acids, cysteine to phenylalanine. Of all the DNA, just the CDR3 is kept, 39 bases in frame from base 1.

What was sequenced was blood. Recombination linked TRBV12-5 to TRBJ2-1, with 9 junctional bases fitting TRBD1. The receptor was derived from a woman younger than 45 with Graves' hyperthyroidism. The nucleotide sequence reads as follows: TGTGCTAGTGGTCGGACAGGGGTCGATGAGCAGTTCTTC. This codes for CASGRTGVDEQFF.